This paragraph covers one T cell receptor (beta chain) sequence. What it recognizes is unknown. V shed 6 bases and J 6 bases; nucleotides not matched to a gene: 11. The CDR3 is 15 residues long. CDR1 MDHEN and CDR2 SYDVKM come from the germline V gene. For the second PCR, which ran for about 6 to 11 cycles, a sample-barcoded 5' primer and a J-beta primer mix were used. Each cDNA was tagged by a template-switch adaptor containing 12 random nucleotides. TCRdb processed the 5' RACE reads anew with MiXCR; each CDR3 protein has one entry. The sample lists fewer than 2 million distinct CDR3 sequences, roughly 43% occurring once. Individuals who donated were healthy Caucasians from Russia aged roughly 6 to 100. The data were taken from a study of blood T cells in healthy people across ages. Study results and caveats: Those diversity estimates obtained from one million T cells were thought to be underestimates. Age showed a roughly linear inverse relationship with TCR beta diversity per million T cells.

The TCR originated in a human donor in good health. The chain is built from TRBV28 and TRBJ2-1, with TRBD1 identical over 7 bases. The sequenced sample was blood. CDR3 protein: CASSQRQGTCNEQFF. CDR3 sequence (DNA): TGTGCCAGCAGCCAGAGACAGGGTACCTGCAATGAGCAGTTCTTC.